This entry is about one TCR beta chain. The CDR3 runs to 15 residues. The V end lost 4 bases, the J end lost 3 bases, and 13 bases lay between the germline ends. Per germline, CDR1 SGHRS and CDR2 YFSETQ. Sequencing was performed with immunoSEQ multiplex PCR; in TCRdb, only in-frame clones are kept and a portion is missing. The sample holds 400,000 to 450,000 clones; less than 95% are singletons and the top ten take 0.6% to 0.7%. The data were taken from a study of blood T cell repertoires in COVID-19. The clonotype originates from a man aged 18 to 30 who had recovered from COVID-19. The sample comprised PBMCs or T cells enriched from blood (not recorded which). The rearrangement links TRBV5-1 to TRBJ1-4; a weak D match, TRBD1 (5 bases). The CDR3 is CASSPKTGSNEKLFF. The CDR3 DNA follows: TGCGCCAGCAGCCCCAAAACAGGTTCTAATGAAAAACTGTTTTTT.